This entry is about one T cell receptor beta chain. The antigen is unknown. This specimen belongs to a study of beta chain features in type 1 diabetes. On the study more broadly: Age and gender were similar between patients and healthy donors, as were cell yields.

Isolation of CD4+ naive, central memory, regulatory and stem cell-like memory cells was achieved by sorting via CD45RO/CCR7/CD25/CD127/CD95/CD27. Trimming removed 7 bases from V and 3 bases from J; junction bases left unmatched: 6. Germline values: CDR1 MNHNS, CDR2 SASEGT. This CDR3 is 14 amino acids long. Study findings and constraints: A possible short-template PCR bias applies equally to patients and controls. For Type 1 diabetes patients, all four CD4+ subsets carried TCRB CDR3s that were moderately but significantly shorter. Patients' naive, central memory and Treg TCRB repertoires seemed closer to one another than those of healthy donors.

Reverse transcribing all isolated RNA meant expressed TCRB transcripts were sequenced. Measured with immunoSEQ multiplex PCR; TCRdb has only the in-frame clones, and not every one. The data contain about 700,000 clones, under 15% of them singletons. The source of this sequence is a man younger than 30 with type 1 diabetes. Sequencing used naive CD4+ T cells from blood. The chain carries TRBV6-1 and TRBJ1-5, with 7 bases matching TRBD1. The CDR3 reads CASILTGNNQPQHF. CDR3 coding DNA: TGTGCCAGCATTTTGACAGGGAACAATCAGCCCCAGCATTTT.